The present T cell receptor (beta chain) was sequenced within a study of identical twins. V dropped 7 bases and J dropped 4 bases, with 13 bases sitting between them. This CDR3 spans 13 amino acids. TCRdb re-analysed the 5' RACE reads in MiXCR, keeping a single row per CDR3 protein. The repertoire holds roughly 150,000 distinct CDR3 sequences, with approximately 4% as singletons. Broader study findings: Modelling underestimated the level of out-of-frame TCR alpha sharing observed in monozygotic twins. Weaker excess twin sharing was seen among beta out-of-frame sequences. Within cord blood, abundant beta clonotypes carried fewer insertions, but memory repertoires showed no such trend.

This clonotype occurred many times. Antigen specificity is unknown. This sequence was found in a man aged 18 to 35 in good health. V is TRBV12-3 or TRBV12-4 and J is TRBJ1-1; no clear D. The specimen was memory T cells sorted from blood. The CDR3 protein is CASIPSLGTEAFF. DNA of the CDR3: TGTGCCAGCATCCCATCCCTCGGCACTGAAGCTTTCTTT.